This paragraph covers one T cell receptor (beta chain) sequence. As yet, its antigen is unknown. This entry is derived from a study of tumor-infiltrating lymphocytes in primary liver carcinoma. At the level of the study: The study enrolled male and female patients aged 30 to 69 years. Samples returned roughly 3.65 to 7.5 million productive TCRbeta reads, a yield that was similar across tissue types.

CDR3 length: 13 residues. Trimming pared 6 bases from V and 6 bases from J, leaving 12 bases between. Germline V gene sequence: CDR1 MNHEY, CDR2 SVGEGT. RNA was extracted from whole blood without cell sorting, alongside germline DNA. A constant-region primer primed TCR beta cDNA synthesis from 450 to 550 ng of total RNA. A slightly modified ARM-PCR protocol with three nested multiplex PCR rounds produced these TCR beta libraries. The first two PCR rounds used TRBV1-TRBV30 primers with a Cbeta primer, approximately 9 cycles each. TCRdb reanalysed the multiplex PCR reads using MiXCR and keeps one entry per CDR3 protein. The data hold fewer than 400,000 distinct CDR3 sequences, with almost 60% observed a single time. Study-wide results and caveats: Each sample was bulk and unsorted; consequently, CD4+ and CD8+ repertoires were not compared.

The TCR was taken from a woman between 25 and 40 years old with primary liver carcinoma and hepatitis B virus infection. This sequence joins TRBV6-2 or TRBV6-3 and TRBJ2-1; D ambiguous. Sequencing input: peripheral blood. CDR3 in DNA: TGTGCCAGCAGAGGAGATATTATCAATGAGCAGTTCTTC. Amino acid sequence: CASRGDIINEQFF.